This T cell receptor (beta chain) was profiled in a study of tumor and adjacent non-tumor tissue in lung cancer (dated by TCRdb to between 2018 and 2020). Describing the broader study: By cancer type, the cohort comprised eleven to twelve adenocarcinoma patients, a couple of squamous cell carcinoma patients and 1 small cell lung cancer patient. Among the approximately 15 patients, ages ranged from roughly 30 to 85 years, some ten were men and 5 were women, and disease was TNM stage I to III. A total of roughly 120,000,000 productive TCRbeta reads were generated by sequencing, corresponding to an average of around 3.8 million reads per sample. Bulk TCRbeta repertoires were compared between lung tumor tissue and matched distant non-tumor lung tissue obtained from roughly 16 lung cancer patients. Under 35 paired specimens, one tumor and one normal lung sample per patient, were profiled by TCRbeta CDR3 sequencing. The research as a whole found: Because peripheral blood was not sequenced, the blood TCRbeta repertoires of the lung cancer patients in the study went unexamined. TCR diversity was significantly higher in younger patients, and higher tumor TCR diversity was associated with shorter overall and disease-free survival. Only roughly 16 patients were included in the cohort, and the need for larger samples and more detailed clinical data was noted by the authors. Neither the sequencing platform nor unique molecular identifiers are named or mentioned anywhere in the methods. TCR diversity (inverse Simpson) was significantly higher in tumor than in normal lung tissue (roughly 430 vs 170, P = 0.0075, Mann-Whitney U test). A significantly larger cumulative share of the repertoire was made up by the top 100 clones in normal lung than in tumor tissue.

This clonotype was picked up a small number of times. Its antigen is unknown. A read error may be the cause here, since a much bigger clone is one base away. Library generation was performed with multiplex PCR. Sequenced using an Illumina HiSeq 2500. TCRbeta libraries were constructed through three rounds of nested PCR with primers (Table S4) according to protocols adapted from ARM-PCR. Before sequencing, PCR products in the 200-500 bp range were cut out of the gel and cleaned up using the QIAquick gel extraction kit. As for how the authors treated the data: Reads were cleaned using Trimmomatic, were merged into complete CDR3 sequences using FLASH, and were assigned to V(D)J germline segments using MiTCR. VDJtools was used to compute clonal diversity as the inverse Simpson's index. A read counted as productive if the sequence was in-frame and lacked a premature stop codon. TCRdb cleaned the public reads at Q25 with fastp, built clones with MiXCR and kept in-frame beta chains. Merged by CDR3 protein, the rows form single entries marked with the most common genes and DNA. These V and J calls rely on TCRdb rather than the paper's analysis. Present in this sample are 95,000 to 150,000 distinct CDR3 sequences, around three fifths of which were seen just once. 9.5% to 15% of the sample is held by the ten biggest clonotypes.

Via the germline V gene, CDR1 is MNHNS and CDR2 SASEGT. The CDR3 measures 13 amino acids from cysteine to phenylalanine. Of all the DNA, just the CDR3 is kept, 39 bases in frame from base 1. RNA was isolated from bulk unsorted tissue, and RNA quality was assessed with a NanoDrop ND-1000 and an Agilent 2100. Newly diagnosed lung cancer patients without prior chemotherapy who had been admitted for thoracic surgery in China between August and November 2014 were enrolled as donors. Patients with previous radiotherapy or chemotherapy, or with another concurrent cancer, were excluded from the study. Surgical tissue pieces of roughly 1-2.1 cm3 were preserved in RNAlater solution and stored at -80 °C until use.

This clonotype was obtained from a man aged 30-40 years with non-small cell lung cancer. The receptor chain draws on TRBV6-1 and TRBJ2-6; no D segment can be confidently identified. The sample taken for sequencing was lung tumor tissue. The sequence in DNA is TGTGTCAGCAGTGACCCTGGGGCCAACGTCCTGACTTTC. This codes for CVSSDPGANVLTF.